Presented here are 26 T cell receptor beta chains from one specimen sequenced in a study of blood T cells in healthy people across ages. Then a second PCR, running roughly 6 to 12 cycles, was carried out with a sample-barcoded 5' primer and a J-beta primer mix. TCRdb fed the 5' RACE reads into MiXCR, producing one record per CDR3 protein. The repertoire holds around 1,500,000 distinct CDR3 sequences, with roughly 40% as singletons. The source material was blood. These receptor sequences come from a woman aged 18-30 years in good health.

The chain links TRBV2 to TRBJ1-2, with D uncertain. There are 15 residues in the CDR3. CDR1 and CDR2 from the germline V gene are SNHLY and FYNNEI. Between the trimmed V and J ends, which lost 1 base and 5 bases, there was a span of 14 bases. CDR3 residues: CASSEDGPPSYGYTF. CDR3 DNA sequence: TGTGCCAGCAGTGAAGACGGGCCACCCAGTTATGGCTACACCTTC. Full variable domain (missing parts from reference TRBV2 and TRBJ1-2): EPEVTQTPSHQVTQMGQEVILRCVPISNHLYFYWYRQILGQKVEFLVSFYNNEISEKSEIFDDQFSVERPDGSNFTLKIRSTKLEDSAMYFCASSEDGPPSYGYTFGSGTRLTVV.

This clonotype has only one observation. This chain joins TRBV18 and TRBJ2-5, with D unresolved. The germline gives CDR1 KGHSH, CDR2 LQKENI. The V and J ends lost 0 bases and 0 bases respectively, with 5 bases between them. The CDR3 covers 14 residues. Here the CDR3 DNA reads TGTGCCAGCTCACCACCCCAGAACCAAGAGACCCAGTACTTC. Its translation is CASSPPQNQETQYF.

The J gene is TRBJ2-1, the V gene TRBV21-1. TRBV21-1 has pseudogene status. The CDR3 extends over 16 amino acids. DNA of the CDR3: TGTGCCAGCAGCAATCCTGATCAGGGGCCCTACAATGAGCAGTTCTTC. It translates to CASSNPDQGPYNEQFF.

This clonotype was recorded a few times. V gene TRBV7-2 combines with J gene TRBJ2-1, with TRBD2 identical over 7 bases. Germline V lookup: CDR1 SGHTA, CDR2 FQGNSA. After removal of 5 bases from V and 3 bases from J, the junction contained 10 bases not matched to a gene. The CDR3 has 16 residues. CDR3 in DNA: TGTGCCAGCAGCCCCAGGGCCAGCGGGGTCTACAATGAGCAGTTCTTC. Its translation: CASSPRASGVYNEQFF.

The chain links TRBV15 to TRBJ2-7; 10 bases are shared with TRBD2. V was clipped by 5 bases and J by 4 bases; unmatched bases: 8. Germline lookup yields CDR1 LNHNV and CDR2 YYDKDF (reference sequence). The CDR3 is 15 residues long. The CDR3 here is CATSESSGSWYEQYF. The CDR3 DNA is TGTGCCACCAGCGAGTCTAGCGGGAGTTGGTACGAGCAGTACTTC.

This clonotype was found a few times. DNA for the CDR3: TGCGCCAGCAGTGAGAATAACTACAGGGAACGTGGCTACACCTTC. Its translation is CASSENNYRERGYTF. The rearrangement joins TRBV10-2 to TRBJ1-2; the D gene is possibly TRBD1 (6 bases). Germline CDR1 is WSHSY and CDR2 is SAAADI. The CDR3 length is 15 residues. Trimming removed 2 bases at V and 7 bases at J, with 17 bases between.

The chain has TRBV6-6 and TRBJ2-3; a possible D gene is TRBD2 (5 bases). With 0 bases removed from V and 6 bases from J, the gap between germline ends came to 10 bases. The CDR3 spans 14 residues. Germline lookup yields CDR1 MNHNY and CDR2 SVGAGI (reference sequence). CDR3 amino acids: CASSYSGVADTQYF. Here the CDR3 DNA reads TGTGCCAGCAGTTACTCGGGAGTAGCGGATACGCAGTATTTT.

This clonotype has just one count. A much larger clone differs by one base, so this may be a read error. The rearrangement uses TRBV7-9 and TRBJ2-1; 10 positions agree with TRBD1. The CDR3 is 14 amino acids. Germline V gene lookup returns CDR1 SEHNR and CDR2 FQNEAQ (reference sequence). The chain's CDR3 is CTSSYGTGDNEQFF. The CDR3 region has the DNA TGTACCAGCAGCTACGGGACAGGGGACAATGAGCAGTTCTTC.

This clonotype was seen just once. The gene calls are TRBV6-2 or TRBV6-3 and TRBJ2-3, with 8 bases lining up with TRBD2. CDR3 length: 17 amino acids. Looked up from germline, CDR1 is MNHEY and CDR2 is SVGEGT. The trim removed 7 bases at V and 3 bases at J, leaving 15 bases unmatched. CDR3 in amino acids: CASTPGLVTPGTDTQYF. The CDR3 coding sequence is TGTGCCAGCACCCCGGGACTAGTCACCCCGGGAACAGATACGCAGTATTTT.

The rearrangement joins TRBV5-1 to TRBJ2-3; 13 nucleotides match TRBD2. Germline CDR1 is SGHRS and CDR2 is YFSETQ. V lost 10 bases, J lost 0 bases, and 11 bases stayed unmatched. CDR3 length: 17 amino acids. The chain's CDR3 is CACIPGTSGTSTDTQYF. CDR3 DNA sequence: TGCGCCTGCATTCCGGGGACTAGCGGGACTAGCACAGATACGCAGTATTTT.

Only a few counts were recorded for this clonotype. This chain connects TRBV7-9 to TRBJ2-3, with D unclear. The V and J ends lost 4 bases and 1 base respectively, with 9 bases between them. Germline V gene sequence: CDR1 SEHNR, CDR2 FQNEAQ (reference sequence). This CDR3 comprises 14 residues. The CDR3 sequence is CASSSTTRTDTQYF. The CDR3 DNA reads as TGTGCCAGCAGCTCTACGACTCGCACAGATACGCAGTATTTT.

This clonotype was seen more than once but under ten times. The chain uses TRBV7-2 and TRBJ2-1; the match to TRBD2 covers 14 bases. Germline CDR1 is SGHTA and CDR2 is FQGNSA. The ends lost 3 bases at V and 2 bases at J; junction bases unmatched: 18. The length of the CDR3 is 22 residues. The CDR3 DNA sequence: TGTGCCAGCAGCTTGCGGGCTCTTACCGAGGGACTAGCGGGAGCTGCCTACAATGAGCAGTTCTTC. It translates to CASSLRALTEGLAGAAYNEQFF.

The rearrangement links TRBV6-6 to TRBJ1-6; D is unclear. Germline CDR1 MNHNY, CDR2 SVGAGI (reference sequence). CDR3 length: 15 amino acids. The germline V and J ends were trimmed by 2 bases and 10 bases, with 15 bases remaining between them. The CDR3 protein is CASSYPVAPDSPLHF. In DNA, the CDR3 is TGTGCCAGCAGTTACCCTGTCGCTCCGGACTCACCCCTCCACTTT.

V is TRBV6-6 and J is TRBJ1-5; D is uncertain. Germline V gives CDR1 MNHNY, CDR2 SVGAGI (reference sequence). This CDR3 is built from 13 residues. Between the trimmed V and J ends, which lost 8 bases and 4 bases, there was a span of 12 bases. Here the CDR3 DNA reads TGTGCCAGCGTCGAAAGTTCTAATCAGCCCCAGCATTTT. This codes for CASVESSNQPQHF.

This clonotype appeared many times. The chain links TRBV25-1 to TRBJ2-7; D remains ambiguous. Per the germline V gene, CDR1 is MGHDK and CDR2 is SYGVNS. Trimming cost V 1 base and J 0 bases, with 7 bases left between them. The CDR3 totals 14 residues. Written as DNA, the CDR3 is TGTGCCAGCAGTGAATTTGGCAGCTCCTACGAGCAGTACTTC. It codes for CASSEFGSSYEQYF.

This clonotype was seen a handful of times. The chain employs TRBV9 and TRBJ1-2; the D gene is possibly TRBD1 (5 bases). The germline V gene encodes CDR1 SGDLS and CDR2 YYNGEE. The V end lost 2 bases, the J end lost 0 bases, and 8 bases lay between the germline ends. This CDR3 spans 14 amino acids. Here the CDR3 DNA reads TGTGCCAGCAGCGTGCAGGGCGCTAACTATGGCTACACCTTC. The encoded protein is CASSVQGANYGYTF.

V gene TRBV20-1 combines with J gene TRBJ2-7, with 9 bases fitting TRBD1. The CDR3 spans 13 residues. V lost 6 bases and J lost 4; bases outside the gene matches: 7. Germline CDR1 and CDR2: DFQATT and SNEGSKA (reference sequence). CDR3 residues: CSANRGRKYEQYF. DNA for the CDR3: TGCAGTGCCAACAGGGGGCGGAAATACGAGCAGTACTTC.

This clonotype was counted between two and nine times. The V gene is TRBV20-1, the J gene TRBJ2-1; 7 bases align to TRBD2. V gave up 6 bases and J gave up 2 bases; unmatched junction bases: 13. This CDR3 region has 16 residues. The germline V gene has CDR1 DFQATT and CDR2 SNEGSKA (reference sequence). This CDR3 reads CSAKSLAGLAYNEQFF. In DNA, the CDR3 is TGCAGTGCCAAGTCCTTAGCGGGCCTAGCCTACAATGAGCAGTTCTTC.

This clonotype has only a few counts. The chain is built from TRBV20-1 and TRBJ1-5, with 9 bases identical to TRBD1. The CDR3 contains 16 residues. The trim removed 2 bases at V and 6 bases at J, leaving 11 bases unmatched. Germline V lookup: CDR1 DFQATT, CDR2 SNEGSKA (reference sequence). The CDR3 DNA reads TGCAGTGCTAGATTAACAGGGGGCATTTTGGGTCAGCCCCAGCATTTT. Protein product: CSARLTGGILGQPQHF.

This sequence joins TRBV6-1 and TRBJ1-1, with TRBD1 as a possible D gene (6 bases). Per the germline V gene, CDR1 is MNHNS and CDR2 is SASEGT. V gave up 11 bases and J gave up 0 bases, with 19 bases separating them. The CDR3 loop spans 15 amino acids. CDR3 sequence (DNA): TGTGCCCCCGCGGGGGGCGACAGCATGAACACTGAAGCTTTCTTT. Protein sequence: CAPAGGDSMNTEAFF.

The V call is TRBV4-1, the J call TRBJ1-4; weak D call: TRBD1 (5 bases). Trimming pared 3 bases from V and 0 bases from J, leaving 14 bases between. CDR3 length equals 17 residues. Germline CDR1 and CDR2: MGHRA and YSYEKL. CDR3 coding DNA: TGCGCCAGCAGCCACCTAGGGGTCGGAACAACTAATGAAAAACTGTTTTTT. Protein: CASSHLGVGTTNEKLFF.

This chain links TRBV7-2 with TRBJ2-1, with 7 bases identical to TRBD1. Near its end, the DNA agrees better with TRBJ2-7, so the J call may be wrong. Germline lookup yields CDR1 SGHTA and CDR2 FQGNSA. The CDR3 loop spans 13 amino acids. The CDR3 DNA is TGTGCCAGCACGGACAGGAATAGGGATGAGCAGTACTTC. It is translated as CASTDRNRDEQYF.

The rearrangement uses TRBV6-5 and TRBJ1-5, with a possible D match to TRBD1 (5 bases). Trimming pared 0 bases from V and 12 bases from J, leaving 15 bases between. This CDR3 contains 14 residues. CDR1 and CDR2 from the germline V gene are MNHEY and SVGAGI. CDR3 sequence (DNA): TGTGCCAGCAGTTACTCGAGTAGAGGGACTGGCCAGCATTTT. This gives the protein CASSYSSRGTGQHF.

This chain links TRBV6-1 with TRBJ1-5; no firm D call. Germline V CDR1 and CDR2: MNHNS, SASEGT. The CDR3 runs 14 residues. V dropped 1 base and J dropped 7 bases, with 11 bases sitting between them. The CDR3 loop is CASSEGLPKQPQHF. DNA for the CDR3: TGTGCCAGCAGTGAAGGCTTACCGAAGCAGCCCCAGCATTTT.

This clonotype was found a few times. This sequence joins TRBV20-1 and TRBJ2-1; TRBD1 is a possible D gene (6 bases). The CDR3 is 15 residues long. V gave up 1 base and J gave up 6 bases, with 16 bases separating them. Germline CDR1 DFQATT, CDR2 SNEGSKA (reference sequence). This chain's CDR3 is CSARVQGQTGNEQFF. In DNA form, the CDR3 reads TGCAGTGCTAGAGTTCAGGGTCAGACAGGCAATGAGCAGTTCTTC.

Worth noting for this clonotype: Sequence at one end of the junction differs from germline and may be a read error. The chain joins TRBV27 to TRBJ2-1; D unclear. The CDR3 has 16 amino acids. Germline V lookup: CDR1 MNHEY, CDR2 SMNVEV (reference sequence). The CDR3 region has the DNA TGCGCCAGCAGTTTAGGGCCACCCCTCTCCTACAATGAGCAGTTCTTC. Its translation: CASSLGPPLSYNEQFF.